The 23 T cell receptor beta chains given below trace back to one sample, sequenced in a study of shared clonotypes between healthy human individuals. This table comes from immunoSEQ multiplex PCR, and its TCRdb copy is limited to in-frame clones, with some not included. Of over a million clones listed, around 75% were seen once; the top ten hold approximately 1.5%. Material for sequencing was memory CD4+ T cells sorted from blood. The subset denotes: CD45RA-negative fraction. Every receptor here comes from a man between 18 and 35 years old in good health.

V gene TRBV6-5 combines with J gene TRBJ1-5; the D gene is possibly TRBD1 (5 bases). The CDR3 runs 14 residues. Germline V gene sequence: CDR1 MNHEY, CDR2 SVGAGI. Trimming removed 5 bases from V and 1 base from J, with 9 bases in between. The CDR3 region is CASSGAGSNQPQHF. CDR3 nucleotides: TGTGCCAGCAGTGGGGCGGGGAGCAATCAGCCCCAGCATTTT.

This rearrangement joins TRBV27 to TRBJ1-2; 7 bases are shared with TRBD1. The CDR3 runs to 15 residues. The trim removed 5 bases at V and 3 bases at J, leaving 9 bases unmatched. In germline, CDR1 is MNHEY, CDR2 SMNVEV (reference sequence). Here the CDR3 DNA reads TGTGCCAGCAGTCCAAGGGCAGGGGGTCACTATGGCTACACCTTC. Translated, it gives CASSPRAGGHYGYTF.

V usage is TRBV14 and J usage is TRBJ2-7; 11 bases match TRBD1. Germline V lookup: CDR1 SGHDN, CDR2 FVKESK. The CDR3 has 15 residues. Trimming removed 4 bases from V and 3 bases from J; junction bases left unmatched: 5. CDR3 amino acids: CASSLPGTGGYEQYF. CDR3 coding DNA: TGTGCCAGCAGCCTTCCCGGGACAGGGGGCTACGAGCAGTACTTC.

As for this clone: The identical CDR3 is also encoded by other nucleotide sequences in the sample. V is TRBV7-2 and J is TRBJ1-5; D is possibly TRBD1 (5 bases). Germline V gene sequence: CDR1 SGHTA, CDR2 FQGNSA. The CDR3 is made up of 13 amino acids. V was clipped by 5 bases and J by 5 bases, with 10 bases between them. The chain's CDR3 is CASSRGDYQPQHF. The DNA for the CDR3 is TGTGCCAGCAGCCGTGGGGACTATCAGCCCCAGCATTTT.

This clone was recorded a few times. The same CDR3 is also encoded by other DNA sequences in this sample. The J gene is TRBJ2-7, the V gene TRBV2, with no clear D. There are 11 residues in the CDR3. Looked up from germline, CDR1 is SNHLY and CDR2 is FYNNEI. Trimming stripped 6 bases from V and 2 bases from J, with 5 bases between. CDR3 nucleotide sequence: TGTGCCAGCAGCTTGACCTACGAGCAGTACTTC. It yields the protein CASSLTYEQYF.

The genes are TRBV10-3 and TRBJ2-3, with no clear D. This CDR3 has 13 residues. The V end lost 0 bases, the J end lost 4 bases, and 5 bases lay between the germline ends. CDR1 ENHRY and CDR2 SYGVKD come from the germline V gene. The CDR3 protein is CAISESVADTQYF. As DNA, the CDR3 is TGTGCCATCAGTGAGTCGGTCGCAGATACGCAGTATTTT.

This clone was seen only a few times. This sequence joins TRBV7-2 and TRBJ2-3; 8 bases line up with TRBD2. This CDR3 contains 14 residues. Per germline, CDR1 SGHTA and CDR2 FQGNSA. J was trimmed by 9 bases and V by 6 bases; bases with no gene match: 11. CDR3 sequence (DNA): TGTGCCAGCAGTTATACCGGGACTAGAAACACGCAGTATTTT. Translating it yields CASSYTGTRNTQYF.

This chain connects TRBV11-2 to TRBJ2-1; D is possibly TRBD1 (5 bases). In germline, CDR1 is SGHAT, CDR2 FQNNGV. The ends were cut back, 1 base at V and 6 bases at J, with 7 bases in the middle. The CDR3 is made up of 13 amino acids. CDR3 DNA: TGTGCCAGCAGCTTAGTAGACAGCAATGAGCAGTTCTTC. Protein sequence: CASSLVDSNEQFF.

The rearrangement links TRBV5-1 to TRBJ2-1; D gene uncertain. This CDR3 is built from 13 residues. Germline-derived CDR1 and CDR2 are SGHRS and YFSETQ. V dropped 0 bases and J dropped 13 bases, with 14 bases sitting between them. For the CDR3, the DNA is TGCGCCAGCAGCTTGGCCAAACAGCGCGAACAGTTCTTC. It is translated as CASSLAKQREQFF.

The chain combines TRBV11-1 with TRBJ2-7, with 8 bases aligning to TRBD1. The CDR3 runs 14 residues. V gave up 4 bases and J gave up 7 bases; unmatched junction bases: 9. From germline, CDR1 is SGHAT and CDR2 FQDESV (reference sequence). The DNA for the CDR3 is TGTGCCAGCAGCTCACGGGACAGGACCTTGGAGCAGTACTTC. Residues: CASSSRDRTLEQYF.

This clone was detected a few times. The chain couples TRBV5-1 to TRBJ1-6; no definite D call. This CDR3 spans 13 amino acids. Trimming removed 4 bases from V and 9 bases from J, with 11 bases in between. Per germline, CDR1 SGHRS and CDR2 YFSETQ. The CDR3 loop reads CASSPFGGSPLHF. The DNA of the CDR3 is TGCGCCAGCAGCCCCTTCGGTGGTTCACCCCTCCACTTT.

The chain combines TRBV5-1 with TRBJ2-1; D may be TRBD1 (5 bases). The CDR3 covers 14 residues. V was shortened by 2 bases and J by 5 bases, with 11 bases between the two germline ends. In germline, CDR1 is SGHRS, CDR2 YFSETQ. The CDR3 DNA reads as TGCGCCAGCAGCTTTAAACCGGACAACAATGAGCAGTTCTTC. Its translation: CASSFKPDNNEQFF.

This CDR3 is CASKETGLESEKLFF. CDR3 sequence (DNA): TGCGCCAGCAAAGAAACAGGCCTCGAGAGTGAAAAACTGTTTTTT. The chain combines TRBV5-1 with TRBJ1-4, with D maybe TRBD1 (5 bases). Trimming stripped 6 bases from V and 7 bases from J, with 19 bases between. The germline CDR1 and CDR2 sequences are SGHRS and YFSETQ. This CDR3 has 15 residues.

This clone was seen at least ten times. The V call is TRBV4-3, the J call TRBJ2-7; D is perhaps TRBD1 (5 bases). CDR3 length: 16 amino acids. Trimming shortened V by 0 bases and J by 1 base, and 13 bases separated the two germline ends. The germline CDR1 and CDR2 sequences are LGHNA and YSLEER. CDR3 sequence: CASSQDSAKGSYEQYF. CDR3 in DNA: TGCGCCAGCAGCCAAGATTCGGCTAAGGGGTCCTACGAGCAGTACTTC.

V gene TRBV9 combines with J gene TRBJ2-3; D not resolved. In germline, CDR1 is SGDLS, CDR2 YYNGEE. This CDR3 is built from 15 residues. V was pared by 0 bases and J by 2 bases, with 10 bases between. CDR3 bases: TGTGCCAGCAGCGTAGGGTCAGTGAACACAGATACGCAGTATTTT. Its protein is CASSVGSVNTDTQYF.

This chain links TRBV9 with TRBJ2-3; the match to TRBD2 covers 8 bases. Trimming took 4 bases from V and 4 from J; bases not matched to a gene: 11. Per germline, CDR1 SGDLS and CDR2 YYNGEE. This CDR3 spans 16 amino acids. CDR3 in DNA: TGTGCCAGCAGCCAAGGCCCTTTCGGGGGGGCAGATACGCAGTATTTT. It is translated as CASSQGPFGGADTQYF. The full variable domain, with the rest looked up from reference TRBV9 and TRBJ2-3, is DSGVTQTPKHLITATGQRVTLRCSPRSGDLSVYWYQQSLDQGLQFLIQYYNGEERAKGNILERFSAQQFPDLHSELNLSSLELGDSALYFCASSQGPFGGADTQYFGPGTRLTVL.

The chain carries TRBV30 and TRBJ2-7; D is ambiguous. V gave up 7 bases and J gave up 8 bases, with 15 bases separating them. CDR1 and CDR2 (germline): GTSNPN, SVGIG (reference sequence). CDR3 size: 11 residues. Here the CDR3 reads CALSSYEKQYF. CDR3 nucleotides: TGTGCCTTATCTTCCTACGAGAAGCAGTACTTC.

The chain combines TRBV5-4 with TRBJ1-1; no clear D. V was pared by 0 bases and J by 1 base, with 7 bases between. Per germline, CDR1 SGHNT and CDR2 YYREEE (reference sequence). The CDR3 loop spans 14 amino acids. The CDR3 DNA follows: TGTGCCAGCAGCTTGGATCAGAGGAACACTGAAGCTTTCTTT. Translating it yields CASSLDQRNTEAFF.

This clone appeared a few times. CDR3 sequence: CASSLIGGQGQPQHF. As DNA, the CDR3 is TGCGCCAGCAGCTTAATAGGGGGCCAGGGTCAGCCCCAGCATTTT. The V and J genes are TRBV5-1 and TRBJ1-5; 7 bases match TRBD1. V lost 2 bases to trimming and J lost 6 bases; unmatched junction nucleotides: 8. The CDR3 runs 15 residues. Per germline, CDR1 SGHRS and CDR2 YFSETQ.

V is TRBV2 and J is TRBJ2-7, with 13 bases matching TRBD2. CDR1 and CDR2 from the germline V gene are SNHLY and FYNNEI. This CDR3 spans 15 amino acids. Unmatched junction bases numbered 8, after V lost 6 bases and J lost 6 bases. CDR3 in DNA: TGTGCCAGCAGCGAAAGGGGACTAGCGGGGAGCGAGCAGTACTTC. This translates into CASSERGLAGSEQYF.

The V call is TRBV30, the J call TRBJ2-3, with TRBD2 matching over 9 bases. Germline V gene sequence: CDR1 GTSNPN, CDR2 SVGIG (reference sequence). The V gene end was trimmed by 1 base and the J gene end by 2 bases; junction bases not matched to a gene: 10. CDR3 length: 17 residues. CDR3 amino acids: CAWSGNRLAEYTDTQYF. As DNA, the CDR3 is TGTGCCTGGAGTGGGAATCGACTAGCGGAATACACAGATACGCAGTATTTT.

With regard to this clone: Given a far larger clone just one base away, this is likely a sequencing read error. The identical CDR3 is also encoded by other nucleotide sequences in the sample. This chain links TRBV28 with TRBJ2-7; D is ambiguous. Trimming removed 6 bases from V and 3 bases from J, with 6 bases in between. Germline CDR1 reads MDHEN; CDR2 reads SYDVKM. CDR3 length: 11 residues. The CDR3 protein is CASSLGYEQYF. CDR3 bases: TGTGCCAGCAGCCTGGGCTACGAGCAGTACTTC.

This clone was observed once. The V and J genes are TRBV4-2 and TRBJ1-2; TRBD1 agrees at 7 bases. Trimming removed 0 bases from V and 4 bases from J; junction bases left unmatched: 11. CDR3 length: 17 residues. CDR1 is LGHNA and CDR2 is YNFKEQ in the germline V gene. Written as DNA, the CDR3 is TGTGCCAGCAGCCAAGATCTCATGGACAGGAAGGGCTATGGCTACACCTTC. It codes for CASSQDLMDRKGYGYTF.